This T cell receptor (beta chain) was documented in a study of cytomegalovirus exposure and HLA in healthy donors. This clone was seen just once. The antigen is undetermined. Study-level points and caveats: Many donors carried some public TCRs, although rarity characterized most TCR sequences. An ancestry cluster, one associated with Asian ancestry, reportedly showed fewer N-insertions than the 666-donor mean in a later analysis.

Primers for the PCR totalled 60 Vbeta and 13 Jbeta. The assay was immunoSEQ multiplex PCR, and TCRdb's table has in-frame clones only and misses some. The repertoire has 150,000 to 250,000 clones, 60% to 85% of them found once; the top ten carry under 2%. V was clipped by 6 bases and J by 0 bases; unmatched bases: 20. Germline V lookup: CDR1 KGHSH, CDR2 LQKENI. This CDR3 has 20 residues. The TCR originated in a girl aged 5-17 years in good health and CMV-seropositive. The genes are TRBV18 and TRBJ2-1; TRBD2 matches at 7 bases. Sequencing used PBMCs. The CDR3 reads CASSPAAALQRGGSYNEQFF. CDR3 in DNA: TGTGCCAGCTCGCCAGCCGCCGCCCTTCAGCGGGGCGGCTCCTACAATGAGCAGTTCTTC.